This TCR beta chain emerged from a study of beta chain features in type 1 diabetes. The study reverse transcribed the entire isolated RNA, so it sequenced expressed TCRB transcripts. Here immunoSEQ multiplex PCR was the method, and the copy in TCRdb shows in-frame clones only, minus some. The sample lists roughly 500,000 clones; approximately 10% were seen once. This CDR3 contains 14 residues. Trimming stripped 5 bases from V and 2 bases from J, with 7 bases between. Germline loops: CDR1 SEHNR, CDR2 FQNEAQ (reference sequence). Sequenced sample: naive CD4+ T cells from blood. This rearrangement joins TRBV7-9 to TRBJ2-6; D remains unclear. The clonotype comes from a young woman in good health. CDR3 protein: CASSPSAGANVLTF. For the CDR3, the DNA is TGTGCCAGCAGCCCCAGTGCTGGGGCCAACGTCCTGACTTTC.